This TCR beta chain was recorded in a study of T cells in Graves' hyperthyroidism and ophthalmopathy. This clonotype was seen repeatedly, ten times or more. What it binds is unknown. Amplified TCR beta CDR3 regions came from RNA transcripts. When the TCR CDR3 underwent first-round RT-PCR, the HTBI primer set was used. A single record per CDR3 protein comes from TCRdb applying MiXCR to the multiplex PCR reads. The table has some 440,000 distinct CDR3 sequences, less than 20% seen once. Study results and limitations: Blood also contained most expanded thyroid clonotypes above 0.001.

Lactation, pregnancy, other autoimmune disease or uncontrolled infection excluded patients. The ends were cut back, 3 bases at V and 7 bases at J, with 18 bases in the middle. The germline V gene has CDR1 MDHEN and CDR2 SYDVKM. The CDR3 extends over 15 amino acids. The source of this sequence is a woman aged 18-29 years with Graves' hyperthyroidism. The chain joins TRBV28 to TRBJ1-2; D may be TRBD1 (6 bases). Specimen: blood. In DNA, the CDR3 is TGTGCCAGCAGTTTGTACGGCAGGGGTTTATCTGGCTACACCTTC. Encoded protein: CASSLYGRGLSGYTF.